This T cell receptor (beta chain) was recorded in a study of beta chain features in type 1 diabetes. Overall study findings and caveats: TCRB CDR3s were moderately but significantly shorter in Type 1 diabetes patients in all four CD4+ subsets. Naive, central memory and regulatory TCRB repertoires appeared more similar among patients than healthy donors.

Every donor had blood drawn once into heparin, approximately 120 mL on average. This clone was seen more than once but under ten times. The antigen is not known. cDNA synthesis used the whole RNA isolate, giving expressed TCRB sequences. Libraries were prepared by immunoSEQ multiplex PCR; TCRdb keeps only in-frame clonotypes and omits some of them. The sample records almost 350,000 clones, roughly 8% being singletons. In germline, CDR1 is SGHTA, CDR2 FQGNSA. The CDR3 spans 15 residues. V was clipped by 5 bases and J by 1 base; unmatched bases: 7. The sequence derives from a woman aged 18 to 35 in good health. Sequenced sample: central memory CD4+ T cells from blood. V usage is TRBV7-2 and J usage is TRBJ2-7; 8 nucleotides agree with TRBD1. Here the CDR3 reads CASSPVGDRSYEQYF. In nucleotides, the CDR3 is TGTGCCAGCAGCCCGGTGGGGGACAGGTCCTACGAGCAGTACTTC.